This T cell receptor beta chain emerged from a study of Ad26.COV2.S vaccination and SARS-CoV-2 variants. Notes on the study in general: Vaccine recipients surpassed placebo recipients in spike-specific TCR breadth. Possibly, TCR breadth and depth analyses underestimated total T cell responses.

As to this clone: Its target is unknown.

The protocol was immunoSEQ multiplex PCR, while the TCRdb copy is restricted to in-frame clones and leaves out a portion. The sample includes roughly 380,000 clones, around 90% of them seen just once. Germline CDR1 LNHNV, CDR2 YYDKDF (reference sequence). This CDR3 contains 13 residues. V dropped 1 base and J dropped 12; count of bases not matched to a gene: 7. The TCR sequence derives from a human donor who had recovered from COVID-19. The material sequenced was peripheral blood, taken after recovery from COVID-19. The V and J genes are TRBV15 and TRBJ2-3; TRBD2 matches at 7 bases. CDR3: CATSRGAGEIQYF. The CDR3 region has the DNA TGTGCCACCAGCAGAGGGGCGGGGGAGATACAGTATTTT.